One T cell receptor beta chain is described in this entry. Its antigen remains unidentified. Enrollment shut out patients with autoimmune disease history or systemic immunosuppression. These data belong to a study of OX40 agonist ivuxolimab in advanced cancers. Study-wide points: By week 6 at 0.1 to 3.0 mg/kg, blood CD4+ and CD8+ T cells had expanded clonally.

The germline V gene has CDR1 LNHDA and CDR2 SQIVND (reference sequence). The length of the CDR3 is 16 residues. V lost 5 bases to trimming and J lost 5 bases, with 16 bases between them. This table comes from immunoSEQ multiplex PCR, and its TCRdb copy is limited to in-frame clones, with some not included. The sample shows some 19,000 clones, over 70% of them seen only once. The TCR comes from an adult with an advanced solid tumor such as melanoma, head and neck, liver or kidney cancer. The sample consisted of CD4+ or CD8+ T cells sorted from blood, taken in a trial of the OX40 agonist ivuxolimab. V gene TRBV19 combines with J gene TRBJ1-6; D unclear. CDR3 sequence: CASSYPGQRNNSPLHF. CDR3 nucleotide sequence: TGTGCCAGTAGTTACCCTGGGCAGCGGAATAATTCACCCCTCCACTTT.